The clone carrying this T cell receptor beta chain was seen at least ten times. Its antigen is unknown. The source of the sample is a study of regulatory T cells in long-lasting Graves disease. Study-wide results and limits: Persistent patients had a count of shared public clonotypes (more than 2,500) that exceeded that of new patients (approximately 1,000). Compared with new cases, persistent Graves' patients showed reduced TCR diversity.

Time point denoted: newly diagnosed GD, antithyroid drugs for less than 3 months. TCR sequences were obtained from RNA taken from PBMCs. The V gene lost 0 bases and the J gene lost 5 bases, with 8 bases spanning the gap. This CDR3 contains 14 residues. CDR1 and CDR2 from the germline V gene are KGHSH and LQKENI. Arm-PCR of CDR3 regions and iRepertoire HTBI primers were the basis on which TCR beta libraries were built. TCRdb reprocessed the multiplex PCR reads via MiXCR and lists one record per CDR3 protein. This sample yields over 500,000 distinct CDR3 sequences, of which approximately 15% are seen a single time; about 17% belongs to the top ten. These same records also appear under a second study, on T cells in Graves' hyperthyroidism and ophthalmopathy. That study reports: The TCR CDR3 first-round RT-PCR relied on the HTBI primer set. Researchers found most expanded thyroid clonotypes above 0.001 in blood as well.

This sequence originates from a young woman with Graves disease. The specimen was peripheral blood mononuclear cells (PBMCs), collected at new diagnosis, from a patient treated with antithyroid drugs. This chain uses TRBV18 with TRBJ2-1; tentatively, D is TRBD1 (6 bases). The CDR3 DNA reads TGTGCCAGCTCACCACCGGCAGGGGACAATGAGCAGTTCTTC. Translated: CASSPPAGDNEQFF.